These 6 T cell receptor beta chains were sequenced from one sample in a study of cytomegalovirus exposure and HLA in healthy donors. PCR amplification relied on 60 Vbeta primers (plus 13 Jbeta primers). Sequencing was performed with immunoSEQ multiplex PCR; in TCRdb, only in-frame clones are kept and a portion is missing. This table has about 130,000 clones, approximately 61% appearing once. The source material was PBMCs. The origin of the receptors is a human donor in good health.

This chain connects TRBV19 to TRBJ2-1; 8 bases align to TRBD2. This CDR3 region has 14 residues. The germline CDR1 and CDR2 sequences are LNHDA and SQIVND (reference sequence). The V segment lost 3 bases and the J segment 6 bases; nucleotides outside the gene matches: 4. CDR3 protein: CASSISAGGNEQFF. The DNA for the CDR3 is TGTGCCAGTAGTATCTCTGCGGGAGGCAATGAGCAGTTCTTC.

The chain has TRBV11-2 and TRBJ2-7, with D possibly matching TRBD1 (5 bases). Deletions cut 0 bases from V and 3 bases from J, with 15 bases between. Germline CDR1 SGHAT, CDR2 FQNNGV. The CDR3 is 16 residues long. CDR3 protein: CASSLDHDSGVYEQYF. The CDR3 DNA follows: TGTGCCAGCAGCTTAGACCATGACAGTGGGGTCTACGAGCAGTACTTC.

The CDR3 DNA reads TGCAGCGTGGAGGGGACAGGGGGCGAAGATACGCAGTATTTT. The encoded protein is CSVEGTGGEDTQYF. V usage is TRBV29-1 and J usage is TRBJ2-3; 12 positions agree with TRBD1. V dropped 6 bases and J dropped 5; count of bases not matched to a gene: 6. Germline V CDR1 and CDR2: SQVTM, ANQGSEA. CDR3 length: 14 residues.

This clone has only a few counts. V gene TRBV4-1 combines with J gene TRBJ2-7, with a tentative D call TRBD2 (6 bases). Per germline, CDR1 MGHRA and CDR2 YSYEKL. This CDR3 has 15 residues. The V gene lost 0 bases and the J gene lost 4 bases, with 13 bases spanning the gap. The CDR3 nucleotides are TGCGCCAGCAGCCAAGAGCCGGGAGTGGGGTACGAGCAGTACTTC. It translates to CASSQEPGVGYEQYF.

DNA for the CDR3: TGTGCCAGTAGTGGACCACAGGGGGTGGTAAGGGAGACCCAGTACTTC. Translation gives CASSGPQGVVRETQYF. The gene calls are TRBV19 and TRBJ2-5; 8 bases line up with TRBD1. The CDR3 runs 16 residues. V lost 5 bases and J lost 5; bases outside the gene matches: 13. Germline assignment: CDR1 LNHDA and CDR2 SQIVND (reference sequence).

The chain couples TRBV2 to TRBJ2-7; TRBD2 might be the D (5 bases). CDR3 length: 14 amino acids. The V gene's germline CDR1 is SNHLY and CDR2 FYNNEI. Trimming took 2 bases from V and 6 from J, leaving 14 bases between them. The CDR3 spells CASSELGRGLEQYF. The DNA of the CDR3 is TGTGCCAGCAGTGAACTGGGTCGCGGGCTCGAGCAGTACTTC.